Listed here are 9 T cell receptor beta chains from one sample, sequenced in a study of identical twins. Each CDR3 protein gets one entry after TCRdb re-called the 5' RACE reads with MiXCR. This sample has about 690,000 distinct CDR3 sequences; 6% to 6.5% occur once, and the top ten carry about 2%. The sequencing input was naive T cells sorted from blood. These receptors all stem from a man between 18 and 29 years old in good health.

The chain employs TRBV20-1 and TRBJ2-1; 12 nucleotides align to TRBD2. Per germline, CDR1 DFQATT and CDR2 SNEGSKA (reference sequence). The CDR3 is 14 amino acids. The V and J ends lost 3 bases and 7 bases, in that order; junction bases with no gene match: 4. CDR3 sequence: CSASLAGGWNEQFF. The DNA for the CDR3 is TGCAGTGCTAGCCTAGCGGGAGGGTGGAATGAGCAGTTCTTC.

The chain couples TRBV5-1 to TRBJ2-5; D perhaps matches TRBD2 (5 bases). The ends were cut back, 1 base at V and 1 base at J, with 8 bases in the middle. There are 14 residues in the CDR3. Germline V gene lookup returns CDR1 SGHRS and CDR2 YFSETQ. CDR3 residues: CASSLSTIQETQYF. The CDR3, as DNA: TGCGCCAGCAGCTTGTCGACTATCCAAGAGACCCAGTACTTC.

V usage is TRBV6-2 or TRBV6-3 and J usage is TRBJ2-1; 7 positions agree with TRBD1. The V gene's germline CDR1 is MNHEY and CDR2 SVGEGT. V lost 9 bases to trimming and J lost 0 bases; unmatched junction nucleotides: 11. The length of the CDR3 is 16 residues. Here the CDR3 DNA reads TGTGCCAGTCAGCCCCCCGGGACAGACTCCTACAATGAGCAGTTCTTC. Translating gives CASQPPGTDSYNEQFF.

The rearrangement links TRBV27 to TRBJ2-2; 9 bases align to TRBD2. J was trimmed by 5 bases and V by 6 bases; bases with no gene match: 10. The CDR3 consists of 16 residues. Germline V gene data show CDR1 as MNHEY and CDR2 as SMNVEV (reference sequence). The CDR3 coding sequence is TGTGCCAGCAGGCTCATAGCGGGAGTAGAGACCGGGGAGCTGTTTTTT. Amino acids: CASRLIAGVETGELFF.

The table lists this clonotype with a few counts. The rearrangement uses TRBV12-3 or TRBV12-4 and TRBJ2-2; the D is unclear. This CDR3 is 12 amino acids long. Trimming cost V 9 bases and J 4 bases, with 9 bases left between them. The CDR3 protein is CASLNVTGELFF. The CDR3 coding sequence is TGTGCCAGTTTGAATGTCACCGGGGAGCTGTTTTTT.

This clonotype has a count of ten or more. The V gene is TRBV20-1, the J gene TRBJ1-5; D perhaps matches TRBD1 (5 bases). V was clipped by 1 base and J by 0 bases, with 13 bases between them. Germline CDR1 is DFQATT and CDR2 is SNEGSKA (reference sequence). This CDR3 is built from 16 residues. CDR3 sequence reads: CSARVGGTASNQPQHF. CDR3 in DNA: TGCAGTGCTAGAGTTGGCGGGACGGCTAGCAATCAGCCCCAGCATTTT.

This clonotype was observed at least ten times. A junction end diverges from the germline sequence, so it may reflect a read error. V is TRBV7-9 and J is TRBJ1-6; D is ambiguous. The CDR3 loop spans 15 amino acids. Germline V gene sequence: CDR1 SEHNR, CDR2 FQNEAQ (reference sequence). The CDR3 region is CASSLGHRGNSPLHF. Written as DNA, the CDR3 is TGTGCCAGCAGTTTAGGGCACAGAGGTAATTCACCCCTCCACTTT.

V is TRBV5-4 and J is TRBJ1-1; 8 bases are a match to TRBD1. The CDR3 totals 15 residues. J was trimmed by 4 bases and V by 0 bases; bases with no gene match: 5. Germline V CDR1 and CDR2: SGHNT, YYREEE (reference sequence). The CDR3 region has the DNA TGTGCCAGCAGCTTGGGGACAGGGTCGGGCACTGAAGCTTTCTTT. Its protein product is CASSLGTGSGTEAFF.

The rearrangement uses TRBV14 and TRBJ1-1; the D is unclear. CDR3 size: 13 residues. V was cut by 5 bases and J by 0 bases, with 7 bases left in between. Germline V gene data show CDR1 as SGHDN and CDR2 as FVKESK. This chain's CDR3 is CASSAAVNTEAFF. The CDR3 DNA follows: TGTGCCAGCAGCGCGGCAGTGAACACTGAAGCTTTCTTT.